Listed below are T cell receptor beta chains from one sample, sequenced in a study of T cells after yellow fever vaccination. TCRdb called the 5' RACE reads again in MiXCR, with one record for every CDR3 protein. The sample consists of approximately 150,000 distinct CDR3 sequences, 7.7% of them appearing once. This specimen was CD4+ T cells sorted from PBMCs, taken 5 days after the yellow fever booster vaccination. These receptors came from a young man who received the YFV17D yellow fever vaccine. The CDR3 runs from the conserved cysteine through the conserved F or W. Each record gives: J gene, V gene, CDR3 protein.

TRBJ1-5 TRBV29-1 CSVETGAGQPQHF
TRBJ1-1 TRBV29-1 CSVADGHNTEAFF
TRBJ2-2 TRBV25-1 CASRRGAGGELFF
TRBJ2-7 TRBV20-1 CRAGTAYEQYF
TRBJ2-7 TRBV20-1 CSARPGVYEQYF
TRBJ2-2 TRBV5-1 CASSLVGKNTGELFF
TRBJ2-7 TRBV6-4 CASSEEIWGEQYF
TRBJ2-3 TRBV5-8 CASSLGQQSTDTQYF
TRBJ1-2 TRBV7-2 CASSSGQLYGYTF
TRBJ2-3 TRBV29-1 CSGTGTSGSMVVDTQYF
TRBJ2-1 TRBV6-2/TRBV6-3 CASSPQGQKNNEQFF
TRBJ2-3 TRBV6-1 CASSASPHTQYF
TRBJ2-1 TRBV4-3 CASSQDNSALAKKFF
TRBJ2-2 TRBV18 CASSPKESTGELFF
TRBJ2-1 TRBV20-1 CSAASGSSYNEQFF
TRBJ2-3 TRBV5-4 CASSLTSGGSTDTQYF
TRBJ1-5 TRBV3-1 CASSQDPRGNQPQHF
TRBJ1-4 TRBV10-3 CAISRSGSNEKLFF
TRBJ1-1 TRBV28 CASSLFRSGNTEAFF
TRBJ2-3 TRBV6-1 CASRPHRGVDTQYF
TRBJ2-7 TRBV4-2 CASSQAGPYEQYF
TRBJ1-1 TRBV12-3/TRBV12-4 CASSLTPTEAFF
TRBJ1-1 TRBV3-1 CASSQDGVLTEAFF
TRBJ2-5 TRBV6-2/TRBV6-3 CASSQGPTSNQETQYF
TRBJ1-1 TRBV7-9 CASSPLKGITEAFF
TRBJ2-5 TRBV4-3 CASSQEARGETQYF
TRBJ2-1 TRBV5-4 CASSFSGIGSSYNEQFF
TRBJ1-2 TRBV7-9 CASSSRGPEYYGYTF
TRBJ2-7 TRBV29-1 CSVGTPGQGTYEQYF
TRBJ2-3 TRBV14 CASSQDSRGGLLRTDADTQYF
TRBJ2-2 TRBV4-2 CASSRQRGDPLNTGELFF
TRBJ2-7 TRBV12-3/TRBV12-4 CASNRVTSYEQYF
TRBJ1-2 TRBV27 CASSPTGTGVAIAHGYTF
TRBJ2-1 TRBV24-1 CATSDPNEQFF
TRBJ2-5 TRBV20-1 CSASSADIETQYF
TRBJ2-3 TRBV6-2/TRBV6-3 CASSYSRMDTQYF
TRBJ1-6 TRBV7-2 CASSSGQGGPPLHF
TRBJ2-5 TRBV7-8 CASSLGGRRETQYF
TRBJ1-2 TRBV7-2 CASSETDTTGYIYGYTF
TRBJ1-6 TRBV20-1 CSAPDRGDSPLHF
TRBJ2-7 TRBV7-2 CASSLGVGRREQYF
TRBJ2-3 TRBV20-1 CSASKSADTQYF
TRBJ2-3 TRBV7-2 CASSLAQGVTDTQYF
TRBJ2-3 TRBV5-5 CASSFGIFRAFGDTQYF
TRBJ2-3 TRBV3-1 CASSQEGGRAAQYF
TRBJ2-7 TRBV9 CASSPRGVEQYF
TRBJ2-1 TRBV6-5 CASSYGPLREHPFF
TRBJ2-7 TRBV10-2 CASSPMNGYEQYF
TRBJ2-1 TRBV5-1 CASSLNTYNEQFF
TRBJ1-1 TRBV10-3 CAISESVGKNTEAFF
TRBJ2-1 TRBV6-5 CASSYSGPRYNEQFF
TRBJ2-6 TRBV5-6 CASGPQGPGANVLTF
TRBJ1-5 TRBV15 CATSPSGAQPQHF